The rows below give T cell receptor beta chains drawn from one sample of a study of identical twins. In TCRdb, the 5' RACE reads were re-called with MiXCR into one record per CDR3 protein. Counted here are hundreds of thousands of distinct CDR3 sequences, approximately 24% occurring once; the ten biggest clones make up around 3%. These data are also associated with another study on T cells expressing NK-cell markers.

Input material: CD4+ T cells sorted from blood. Receptor source: a woman in her late teens or twenties in good health. Both conserved end residues are part of each CDR3. The order of the fields is CDR3 DNA, CDR3 protein, D gene, clone size, J gene, V gene. The D gene is left open where the match is weak. Clone size is stated in some rows and not others, as once, few, many or a class when expanded.

TGTGCCAGCACCAATCCCTACAATGAGCAGTTCTTC	CASTNPYNEQFF	NA	few	TRBJ2-1	TRBV6-2/TRBV6-3
TGTGCCAGCAGCTTAGCAGTAGGGAGCGGGAGCTCCTACAATGAGCAGTTCTTC	CASSLAVGSGSSYNEQFF	TRBD2	few	TRBJ2-1	TRBV11-1
TGTGCCAGCAGCTATATCGGGCGGGACACAGACTACGAGCAGTACTTC	CASSYIGRDTDYEQYF	NA	NA	TRBJ2-7	TRBV5-6
TGTGCCAGCAGCCCCATCGGAGGGCAAGAGACCCAGTACTTC	CASSPIGGQETQYF	NA	NA	TRBJ2-5	TRBV5-5
TGTGCCATAGGGGGAGGACTCAATGAGCAGTTCTTC	CAIGGGLNEQFF	NA	NA	TRBJ2-1	TRBV10-3
TGTGCCAGCAGTCGGGACTACACAACCGACAATGAGCAGTTCTTC	CASSRDYTTDNEQFF	TRBD2	few	TRBJ2-1	TRBV7-6
TGCGCCAGCAGGAAAAAGGGGGAAATGGGGGAGCTGTTTTTT	CASRKKGEMGELFF	NA	NA	TRBJ2-2	TRBV4-3
TGTGCCACCAGTGAGTCGGCGGAGATACCTGAAGCTTTCTTT	CATSESAEIPEAFF	NA	few	TRBJ1-1	TRBV10-3
TGCAGTGCTCGAAACCGGGACAGGGGTGTCTACGAGCAGTACTTC	CSARNRDRGVYEQYF	TRBD1	NA	TRBJ2-7	TRBV20-1
TGTGCCAGCAGCCGGGGGTACTACAATGAGCAGTTCTTC	CASSRGYYNEQFF	NA	few	TRBJ2-1	TRBV3-1
TGCAGTGCTAGGGCACTAGCGGGAGGCCCGGATACGCAGTATTTT	CSARALAGGPDTQYF	TRBD2	few	TRBJ2-3	TRBV20-1
TGTGCCACCAGCAGAGACGTACGCCAGGGGACTCACTCAGATACGCAGTATTTT	CATSRDVRQGTHSDTQYF	NA	few	TRBJ2-3	TRBV15
TGTGCCAGCAGGGACAGGGGTGAGGGCAATCAGCCCCAGCATTTT	CASRDRGEGNQPQHF	TRBD1	NA	TRBJ1-5	TRBV12-3/TRBV12-4
TGTGCCAGCAGCTTTAGGGCGGTGGGCCGAGAAAAACTGTTTTTT	CASSFRAVGREKLFF	NA	NA	TRBJ1-4	TRBV5-6
TGCAGTGCTAGAGGGCACGTCGATAGAAATCCCTACGAGCAGTACTTC	CSARGHVDRNPYEQYF	NA	NA	TRBJ2-7	TRBV20-1
TGTGCCAGCAGGGACCCTCACAATGAGCAGTTCTTC	CASRDPHNEQFF	NA	few	TRBJ2-1	TRBV6-2/TRBV6-3
TGCGCCAGCAGGGGGGACCTCTCCTACGAGCAGTACTTC	CASRGDLSYEQYF	NA	few	TRBJ2-7	TRBV5-1
TGTGCCAGCAGTGGGCTGGACGAATACACAGATACGCAGTATTTT	CASSGLDEYTDTQYF	NA	NA	TRBJ2-3	TRBV12-3/TRBV12-4
TGTGCCAGCAGCGGCAGGGTTTGGAACACTGAAGCTTTCTTT	CASSGRVWNTEAFF	NA	NA	TRBJ1-1	TRBV7-2
TGTGCCAGCACCGGGACAGGGAATCAGCCCCAGCATTTT	CASTGTGNQPQHF	TRBD1	NA	TRBJ1-5	TRBV7-9
TGTGCCAGCAGCCAAGATCCGGGGACAGGGGATGGCTACACCTTC	CASSQDPGTGDGYTF	TRBD1	NA	TRBJ1-2	TRBV14
TGTGCCAGCAACCCCGGGACTAGCGGGATCAATGAGCAGTTCTTC	CASNPGTSGINEQFF	TRBD2	NA	TRBJ2-1	TRBV6-1
TGTGCCACGAGGGGACTAGCGGGAAACACAGATACGCAGTATTTT	CATRGLAGNTDTQYF	TRBD2	few	TRBJ2-3	TRBV10-3
TGTGCCATCAGTGAGTCGTTTAGGGGGAGAGGCACAGATACGCAGTATTTT	CAISESFRGRGTDTQYF	NA	NA	TRBJ2-3	TRBV10-3
TGTGCCAGCAGCCGAACGGGACAGGGGGCACACATCTACGAGCAGTACTTC	CASSRTGQGAHIYEQYF	TRBD1	NA	TRBJ2-7	TRBV3-1
TGCAGTGCTAGCCGGGGGAAAGACAATGAGCAGTTCTTC	CSASRGKDNEQFF	NA	few	TRBJ2-1	TRBV20-1
TGTGCCAGCAGCTTAGAGTCAGGGTCCTACGAGCAGTACTTC	CASSLESGSYEQYF	NA	NA	TRBJ2-7	TRBV11-3
TGCAGTGCTAGGGACTTATCCACCGGGGAGCTGTTTTTT	CSARDLSTGELFF	NA	few	TRBJ2-2	TRBV20-1
TGTGCCAGCAGCCGAGACCGGGGGCGTGCTGAAGCTTTCTTT	CASSRDRGRAEAFF	NA	NA	TRBJ1-1	TRBV7-2
TGTGCCAGCAGCTTAGTTGCTAGCCGGGTAGATACGCAGTATTTT	CASSLVASRVDTQYF	NA	NA	TRBJ2-3	TRBV7-9
TGCGCCAGCAGCCCCGGTCGGACTAGCGGGACCTACGAGCAGTACTTC	CASSPGRTSGTYEQYF	TRBD2	NA	TRBJ2-7	TRBV4-3
TGCAGTGCTAGAGATTCGACTAGCGGGGGGAACACCGGGGAGCTGTTTTTT	CSARDSTSGGNTGELFF	TRBD2	few	TRBJ2-2	TRBV20-1
TGCAGTGATTCCCCCGGACGGGTGGAGCAGTACTTC	CSDSPGRVEQYF	NA	once	TRBJ2-7	TRBV20-1
TGTGCCAGCAGCTTAGATGGGGGGATCTATGGCTACACCTTC	CASSLDGGIYGYTF	NA	few	TRBJ1-2	TRBV7-9
TGCAGTGCTAGCCTAGCGGGAGGTCTCAATGAGCAGTTCTTC	CSASLAGGLNEQFF	TRBD2	few	TRBJ2-1	TRBV20-1
TGTGCCTGGAGTGTAATCCGGAGCACAGATACGCAGTATTTT	CAWSVIRSTDTQYF	NA	NA	TRBJ2-3	TRBV30
TGTGCCAGCAGTGAAGCGCCAAGCGGGACTTCCTACAATGAGCAGTTCTTC	CASSEAPSGTSYNEQFF	TRBD2	few	TRBJ2-1	TRBV6-1
TGTGCCAGCTCACTTCAGATGGGGATCACAGATACGCAGTATTTT	CASSLQMGITDTQYF	NA	few	TRBJ2-3	TRBV18
TGTGCCATCACTGCGGGGCCAGACTACAATGAGCAGTTCTTC	CAITAGPDYNEQFF	NA	NA	TRBJ2-1	TRBV10-3
TGCGCCAGCAGCTTCCGGGGTTCGGAAAACACCATATATTTT	CASSFRGSENTIYF	NA	NA	TRBJ1-3	TRBV5-1